Below, 22 T cell receptor beta chains from the same sample are listed, as sequenced in a study of human T cells and chemical hapten exposure. TCRdb reprocessed the RACE reads via MiXCR and lists one record per CDR3 protein. The table has about 98,000 distinct CDR3 sequences, 10% to 13% seen once; the top ten hold approximately 3.4%. Time point defined: pre-sensitization, week 0. The treatment was: therapeutic diphenylcyclopropenone sensitization with weekly scalp DPC. Specimen: whole blood, collected in connection with sensitization to the hapten diphenylcyclopropenone (DPC). All receptors derive from a woman between 55 and 75 years old with alopecia areata. Some clones in this sample may be carry-over from other donors' samples.

This clonotype showed up many times. The chain joins TRBV5-1 to TRBJ1-5; possibly TRBD1 for D (5 bases). Germline-derived CDR1 and CDR2 are SGHRS and YFSETQ. Trimming pared 0 bases from V and 3 bases from J, leaving 10 bases between. The CDR3 runs 15 residues. The CDR3 reads CASSLEAGPNQPQHF. The CDR3 DNA reads as TGCGCCAGCAGCTTGGAAGCGGGGCCCAATCAGCCCCAGCATTTT.

This sequence joins TRBV11-3 and TRBJ1-1; tentative D call: TRBD1 (5 bases). Germline V CDR1 and CDR2: SGHNT, YENEEA. The CDR3 sequence is 13 residues long. Trimming removed 5 bases at V and 5 bases at J, with 12 bases between. The CDR3 nucleotides are TGTGCCAGCAGCCCCACCAGGGATACTGAAGCTTTCTTT. As protein: CASSPTRDTEAFF.

This clonotype was picked up one time. The chain is built from TRBV6-4 and TRBJ2-6; D is unclear. Trimming removed 4 bases at V and 4 bases at J, with 11 bases between. CDR1 MRHNA and CDR2 SNTAGT come from the germline V gene. The CDR3 covers 15 residues. In DNA form, the CDR3 reads TGTGCCAGCAGTGCCACCCTCTCCGGGGCCAACGTCCTGACTTTC. It codes for CASSATLSGANVLTF.

This clonotype occurred once. This may stem from a read error, because a much larger clone lies one nucleotide away. The rearrangement uses TRBV3-1 and TRBJ2-1; unclear D gene. CDR3 size: 14 residues. CDR1 and CDR2 (germline): LGHDT, YNNKEL (reference sequence). The CDR3 protein is CASGQQNLASEQFF. CDR3 in DNA: TGTGCCAGCGGCCAACAAAATTTGGCGAGTGAGCAGTTCTTC.

This clonotype came up many times. The V call is TRBV7-9, the J call TRBJ2-7; D perhaps matches TRBD2 (7 bases). The V gene's germline CDR1 is SEHNR and CDR2 FQNEAQ (reference sequence). The CDR3 runs 16 residues. Trimming removed 6 bases at V and 0 bases at J, with 18 bases between. The CDR3 region has the DNA TGTGCCAGCAGACGCTTGAGGGGGGAGGGCTCCTACGAGCAGTACTTC. Its translation: CASRRLRGEGSYEQYF.

This clonotype was counted only a few times. This rearrangement joins TRBV2 to TRBJ2-7; no clear D. The V end lost 0 bases, the J end lost 2 bases, and 14 bases lay between the germline ends. CDR1 and CDR2 (germline): SNHLY, FYNNEI. This CDR3 region has 16 residues. CDR3 sequence (DNA): TGTGCCAGCAGTGAAGCGGCCGGGCGGACCCCCTACGAGCAGTACTTC. It is translated as CASSEAAGRTPYEQYF.

This clonotype was counted ten times or more. The chain recombines TRBV27 with TRBJ2-2, with D hard to call. Germline V gene data show CDR1 as MNHEY and CDR2 as SMNVEV (reference sequence). CDR3 length: 15 residues. V was trimmed by 1 base and J by 6 bases, leaving 12 bases between them. The CDR3 DNA follows: TGTGCCAGCAGTTTATTAGCTTTCGCGGCCGGGGAGCTGTTTTTT. Amino acids: CASSLLAFAAGELFF.

This clonotype came up many times. This chain uses TRBV13 with TRBJ2-3; 8 positions match TRBD2. Trimming removed 1 base from V and 2 bases from J; junction bases left unmatched: 5. This CDR3 is 16 amino acids long. Germline CDR1 and CDR2: PRHDT and FYEKMQ (reference sequence). The CDR3 sequence is CASSLVAGPITDTQYF. Written as DNA, the CDR3 is TGTGCCAGCAGCTTAGTAGCGGGACCCATCACAGATACGCAGTATTTT.

The chain has TRBV20-1 and TRBJ2-5; 9 bases are shared with TRBD1. CDR1 is DFQATT and CDR2 is SNEGSKA in the germline V gene (reference sequence). The CDR3 consists of 13 residues. Losses at the gene ends were 3 bases for V and 4 bases for J; bases not matched to a gene: 3. CDR3 nucleotides: TGCAGTGCTAGGACAGGGGGGGTAGAGACCCAGTACTTC. Encoded protein: CSARTGGVETQYF.

In its sample, this clonotype was seen many times. V gene TRBV5-5 combines with J gene TRBJ2-7; possibly TRBD2 for D (6 bases). CDR1 and CDR2 (germline): SGHKS, YYEKEE (reference sequence). This CDR3 region has 15 residues. Deletions cut 4 bases from V and 9 bases from J, with 23 bases between. The CDR3 reads CASSKRGAGPAGQYF. The CDR3 DNA follows: TGTGCCAGCAGCAAACGAGGGGCGGGGCCCGCCGGGCAGTACTTC.

In this sample, this clonotype turned up many times. V is TRBV27 and J is TRBJ2-7; D possibly matches TRBD1 or TRBD2 (5 bases each). The V and J ends lost 4 bases and 0 bases respectively, with 10 bases between them. This CDR3 has 14 amino acids. Germline CDR1 is MNHEY and CDR2 is SMNVEV (reference sequence). The CDR3 coding sequence is TGTGCCAGCAGTTCCGGGGCATCCTCCTACGAGCAGTACTTC. Translating gives CASSSGASSYEQYF.

The rearrangement links TRBV5-1 to TRBJ2-4; perhaps TRBD1 as D (5 bases). The germline V gene encodes CDR1 SGHRS and CDR2 YFSETQ. V lost 0 bases and J lost 4, with 8 bases in between. This CDR3 is 14 amino acids long. The CDR3 DNA sequence: TGCGCCAGCAGCTTGGAGTCAGGGAAAAACATTCAGTACTTC. It yields the protein CASSLESGKNIQYF.

This clonotype was found many times. The genes are TRBV12-3 or TRBV12-4 and TRBJ2-1; 9 bases are shared with TRBD1. The CDR3 covers 13 residues. V was clipped by 6 bases and J by 6 bases; unmatched bases: 3. The CDR3 protein is CASSLTGGNEQFF. CDR3 nucleotides: TGTGCCAGCAGCTTGACAGGGGGCAATGAGCAGTTCTTC.

This clonotype was counted many times. This chain links TRBV5-4 with TRBJ2-5, with TRBD2 as a possible D gene (5 bases). Germline lookup yields CDR1 SGHNT and CDR2 YYREEE (reference sequence). Between the trimmed V and J ends, which lost 4 bases and 0 bases, there was a span of 16 bases. CDR3 length equals 16 residues. The CDR3 loop is CASSGTGGRNQETQYF. The CDR3 DNA reads as TGTGCCAGCAGCGGAACTGGAGGCCGGAACCAAGAGACCCAGTACTTC.

V gene TRBV13 combines with J gene TRBJ2-7, with a tentative D call TRBD1 (6 bases). CDR3 length equals 13 residues. V was cut by 3 bases and J by 1 base, with 7 bases left in between. Per germline, CDR1 PRHDT and CDR2 FYEKMQ (reference sequence). CDR3 bases: TGTGCCAGCAGCTTTGACAGGTCCTACGAGCAGTACTTC. This sequence encodes CASSFDRSYEQYF.

The chain employs TRBV5-1 and TRBJ1-3; no reliable D call. This CDR3 contains 16 residues. Trimming took 2 bases from V and 0 from J, leaving 12 bases between them. Germline V gives CDR1 SGHRS, CDR2 YFSETQ. The CDR3 is CASSFQGRSSGNTIYF. In DNA form, the CDR3 reads TGCGCCAGCAGCTTTCAAGGGAGGAGCTCTGGAAACACCATATATTTT.

The chain joins TRBV19 to TRBJ1-5; no reliable D call. Germline lookup yields CDR1 LNHDA and CDR2 SQIVND (reference sequence). Trimming took off 4 bases at V and 1 base at J, with 8 bases between the two ends. This CDR3 spans 14 amino acids. The CDR3 DNA is TGTGCCAGTAGTACGGTGCGGAGCAATCAGCCCCAGCATTTT. Translated: CASSTVRSNQPQHF.

This chain uses TRBV5-4 with TRBJ2-3, with a possible D match to TRBD2 (5 bases). Germline V lookup: CDR1 SGHNT, CDR2 YYREEE (reference sequence). The CDR3 totals 14 residues. V was clipped by 5 bases and J by 6 bases, with 16 bases between them. As DNA, the CDR3 is TGTGCCAGCAGTATTAGCGCCTCCTCGGATACGCAGTATTTT. It specifies CASSISASSDTQYF.

This clonotype showed up many times. This rearrangement joins TRBV10-3 to TRBJ1-1; 9 bases agree with TRBD1. The V segment lost 2 bases and the J segment 4 bases; nucleotides outside the gene matches: 5. Germline values: CDR1 ENHRY, CDR2 SYGVKD. The CDR3 loop spans 15 amino acids. CDR3 coding DNA: TGTGCCATCAGTGAGCAAGGACAGGGGCCCACTGAAGCTTTCTTT. Translation gives CAISEQGQGPTEAFF.

This chain links TRBV12-3 or TRBV12-4 with TRBJ2-1, with 7 bases that match TRBD1. There are 13 residues in the CDR3. After removal of 6 bases from V and 7 bases from J, the junction contained 6 bases not matched to a gene. CDR3 in amino acids: CASSRQGWNEQFF. DNA for the CDR3: TGTGCCAGCAGCAGACAGGGATGGAATGAGCAGTTCTTC.

This clonotype was picked up one time. Given a much more abundant clone one base away, this may be a read error. The CDR3 end shows no conserved phenylalanine or tryptophan, and so a read error is likely. The chain joins TRBV4-1 to TRBJ2-7, with D perhaps matching TRBD1 or TRBD2 (6 bases each). This CDR3 comprises 18 residues. Deletions cut 0 bases from V and 4 bases from J, with 22 bases between. The germline V gene encodes CDR1 MGHRA and CDR2 YSYEKL. This CDR3 reads CASSQDLVLGHGGYEQYY. CDR3 nucleotide sequence: TGCGCCAGCAGCCAAGACCTCGTCCTGGGACACGGGGGATACGAGCAGTACTAC.

The J gene is TRBJ2-1, the V gene TRBV5-1; 13 bases are a match to TRBD2. The CDR3 is 15 amino acids. Germline CDR1 SGHRS, CDR2 YFSETQ. V trimming: 4 bases; J trimming: 8 bases; junction bases outside the gene matches: 6. The CDR3 DNA is TGCGCCAGCAGCCCTGGGACTAGCGGGGCGTATGAGCAGTTCTTC. Translation gives CASSPGTSGAYEQFF.